The sequence of this TCR beta chain was determined in a study of metastatic and nonmetastatic thyroid tumors. Findings of the study overall: A significant increase in TCR beta diversity was reportedly seen in malignant thyroid tumors relative to benign nodules, in blood and tumor.

This clone has ten or more counts. Its antigen remains unknown. This CDR3 is 14 amino acids long. Germline lookup yields CDR1 SGDLS and CDR2 YYNGEE. V was shortened by 10 bases and J by 2 bases, with 13 bases between the two germline ends. Prior to thyroid surgery, none of the patients had received any treatment. TCRdb reprocessed the PCR reads via MiXCR. The sample gives tens of thousands of clones, 20% of which show up once; around 4.4% is in the top ten. This TCR derives from a female donor with papillary thyroid cancer or a benign thyroid nodule (not recorded which). Some clones in this sample may be carry-over from other donors' samples. The J gene is TRBJ2-6, the V gene TRBV9; possible D gene TRBD2, 6 bases. Sequenced: adjacent normal tissue. CDR3 coding DNA: TGTGCCCCGGGGAGGTTCGCTGGGGCCAACGTCCTGACTTTC. This translates into CAPGRFAGANVLTF.